This T cell receptor beta chain is drawn from a study of T cell changes during pregnancy in multiple sclerosis. Measured with immunoSEQ multiplex PCR; TCRdb has only the in-frame clones, and not every one. The data show about 80,000 clones, with about 92% seen just once and less than 3% held by the top ten. V gave up 5 bases and J gave up 3 bases, with 14 bases separating them. This CDR3 contains 14 residues. Germline assignment: CDR1 MNHEY and CDR2 SMNVEV (reference sequence). The J gene is TRBJ2-7, the V gene TRBV27; D possibly corresponds to TRBD2 (5 bases). This specimen consisted of peripheral blood, obtained before pregnancy. This receptor was obtained from a female donor with multiple sclerosis, enrolled in a pregnancy study. The CDR3 bases are TGTGCCAGCAGTAGGGCTAGCTTCTTCTACGAGCAGTACTTC. It codes for CASSRASFFYEQYF.